These 11 T cell receptor beta chains originate from one sample sequenced in a study of a mutant IDH1 vaccine in newly diagnosed glioma. What these receptors recognize is not known. As for time point: week 35, safety follow-up. Doses comprised 300 ug of mutant IDH1 20-mer peptide each, plus topical imiquimod. Sequencing used immunoSEQ multiplex PCR; TCRdb keeps in-frame clones, though not all of them. The data hold tens of thousands of clones, with less than 80% observed a single time. Sequences were derived from PBMCs, sampled from a glioma patient whose treatment included an IDH1 peptide vaccine. The receptors come from a man aged 35 to 55 with glioma.

The V and J genes are TRBV4-1 and TRBJ2-7, with 7 bases identical to TRBD2. There are 14 residues in the CDR3. Germline CDR1 reads MGHRA; CDR2 reads YSYEKL. J gave up 2 bases and V 0 bases, and 1 base lay outside the gene matches. The CDR3 here is CASSQEGTTYEQYF. CDR3 DNA: TGCGCCAGCAGCCAAGAGGGGACTACCTACGAGCAGTACTTC.

J is TRBJ2-1 and V is TRBV9, with D hard to call. The V gene's germline CDR1 is SGDLS and CDR2 YYNGEE. V lost 0 bases to trimming and J lost 0 bases, with 7 bases between them. The CDR3 runs to 15 residues. In DNA, the CDR3 is TGTGCCAGCAGCGTAGCCCTAGTCTCCTACAATGAGCAGTTCTTC. Protein: CASSVALVSYNEQFF.

The chain links TRBV19 to TRBJ1-2; no firm D call. The V end was cut by 3 bases, the J end by 8 bases, with 19 bases between. The germline V gene has CDR1 LNHDA and CDR2 SQIVND (reference sequence). This CDR3 contains 15 residues. CDR3: CASSIADQDYHGYTF. CDR3 nucleotides: TGTGCCAGTAGTATCGCCGACCAAGATTATCACGGCTACACCTTC. Full variable domain (remainder filled in from reference TRBV19 and TRBJ1-2): DGGITQSPKYLFRKEGQNVTLSCEQNLNHDAMYWYRQDPGQGLRLIYYSQIVNDFQKGDIAEGYSVSREKKESFPLTVTSAQKNPTAFYLCASSIADQDYHGYTFGSGTRLTVV.

The chain is built from TRBV14 and TRBJ1-2; D gene unclear. The germline V gene has CDR1 SGHDN and CDR2 FVKESK. This CDR3 has 13 residues. V was pared by 4 bases and J by 4 bases, with 10 bases between. In nucleotides, the CDR3 is TGTGCCAGCAGCCTCGATCCAGGCTATGGCTACACCTTC. This sequence encodes CASSLDPGYGYTF. The full variable domain, with the rest looked up from reference TRBV14 and TRBJ1-2, is EAGVTQFPSHSVIEKGQTVTLRCDPISGHDNLYWYRRVMGKEIKFLLHFVKESKQDESGMPNNRFLAERTGGTYSTLKVQPAELEDSGVYFCASSLDPGYGYTFGSGTRLTVV.

The chain employs TRBV10-1 and TRBJ1-1; TRBD1 agrees at 7 bases. CDR1 is WNHNN and CDR2 is SYGVQD in the germline V gene (reference sequence). The CDR3 spans 12 residues. V shed 6 bases and J 3 bases; nucleotides not matched to a gene: 1. The CDR3 coding sequence is TGCGCCAGCAGCACAGGGGACACTGAAGCTTTCTTT. This codes for CASSTGDTEAFF.

The chain carries TRBV28 and TRBJ2-7; D possibly corresponds to TRBD2 (6 bases). The V end was cut by 7 bases, the J end by 3 bases, with 16 bases between. Germline V gene data show CDR1 as MDHEN and CDR2 as SYDVKM. CDR3 length equals 14 residues. The CDR3 protein is CASKQGGAIYEQYF. CDR3 DNA: TGTGCCAGCAAGCAGGGAGGAGCTATCTACGAGCAGTACTTC.

The V call is TRBV30, the J call TRBJ2-5; 7 nucleotides match TRBD1. Germline CDR1 reads GTSNPN; CDR2 reads SVGIG (reference sequence). CDR3 length: 14 amino acids. The J segment lost 3 bases and the V segment lost 5 bases, leaving 9 bases of the junction unmatched. This CDR3 reads CAWDTGVGKETQYF. The CDR3 DNA reads as TGTGCCTGGGACACAGGGGTGGGAAAAGAGACCCAGTACTTC. Full variable domain (missing parts from reference TRBV30 and TRBJ2-5): SQTIHQWPATLVQPVGSPLSLECTVEGTSNPNLYWYRQAAGRGLQLLFYSVGIGQISSEVPQNLSASRPQDRQFILSSKKLLLSDSGFYLCAWDTGVGKETQYFGPGTRLLVL.

This clone was detected a few times. V gene TRBV19 combines with J gene TRBJ1-3; D not certain. V lost 9 bases, J lost 3 bases, and 9 bases lay in between. From germline, CDR1 is LNHDA and CDR2 SQIVND (reference sequence). The CDR3 loop spans 12 amino acids. CDR3 residues: CASDSLGNTIYF. The CDR3 nucleotides read TGTGCCAGCGATAGCCTTGGAAACACCATATATTTT.

This clone was found a few times. V usage is TRBV7-9 and J usage is TRBJ2-1; 14 nucleotides match TRBD2. The germline V gene has CDR1 SEHNR and CDR2 FQNEAQ (reference sequence). Germline trimming cut 5 bases from V and 6 bases from J; bases unmatched to any gene: 9. This CDR3 region has 17 residues. DNA of the CDR3: TGTGCCAGCAGCGATCTAAGGGGACTAGCGGGAGTCAATGAGCAGTTCTTC. It specifies CASSDLRGLAGVNEQFF.

CDR3 loop: CASSLGGVSTEAFF. DNA for the CDR3: TGTGCCAGCAGCCTCGGGGGCGTGAGCACTGAAGCTTTCTTT. V and J are TRBV5-4 and TRBJ1-1; D is perhaps TRBD1 (6 bases). Germline values: CDR1 SGHNT, CDR2 YYREEE (reference sequence). V lost 4 bases to trimming and J lost 4 bases, with 14 bases between them. This CDR3 spans 14 amino acids. Full variable domain (outside the CDR3, taken from reference TRBV5-4 and TRBJ1-1): ETGVTQSPTHLIKTRGQQVTLRCSSQSGHNTVSWYQQALGQGPQFIFQYYREEENGRGNFPPRFSGLQFPNYSSELNVNALELDDSALYLCASSLGGVSTEAFFGQGTRLTVV.

This clone showed up just a few times. The gene calls are TRBV6-4 and TRBJ2-3; 10 nucleotides line up with TRBD1. Germline trimming cut 0 bases from V and 4 bases from J; bases unmatched to any gene: 1. In germline, CDR1 is MRHNA, CDR2 SNTAGT. The CDR3 contains 15 residues. The CDR3 DNA reads as TGTGCCAGCAGTGACTCCGGACAGGGGGCAGATACGCAGTATTTT. This sequence encodes CASSDSGQGADTQYF.